These 23 T cell receptor beta chains were all obtained from the same sample, sequenced in a study of cytomegalovirus exposure and HLA in healthy donors. TCRdb's table, derived via immunoSEQ multiplex PCR, lists solely in-frame clones and lacks some. The sample records some 250,000 clones, about nine tenths being singletons. Input material: PBMCs. These TCRs come from a woman younger than 45 in good health and CMV-seronegative.

J is TRBJ2-3 and V is TRBV29-1; 7 bases are shared with TRBD1. Germline CDR1 and CDR2: SQVTM and ANQGSEA. CDR3 length: 13 amino acids. The CDR3 loop is CGSNRGSTDTQYF. CDR3 nucleotides: TGCGGCTCTAACAGGGGCTCCACAGATACGCAGTATTTT.

The rearrangement links TRBV5-1 to TRBJ2-1, with 8 positions matching TRBD2. Germline V gives CDR1 SGHRS, CDR2 YFSETQ. With V trimmed by 4 bases and J by 6 bases, 15 bases remained unmatched. This CDR3 has 17 residues. The CDR3 is CASSRDPTAGVSNEQFF. The CDR3 bases are TGCGCCAGCAGCCGGGACCCGACAGCGGGGGTGAGCAATGAGCAGTTCTTC. Looking up the rest from reference TRBV5-1 and TRBJ2-1 gives the full variable domain: KAGVTQTPRYLIKTRGQQVTLSCSPISGHRSVSWYQQTPGQGLQFLFEYFSETQRNKGNFPGRFSGRQFSNSRSEMNVSTLELGDSALYLCASSRDPTAGVSNEQFFGPGTRLTVL.

Of note for this clone: Relative to the germline gene, one junction end is altered; a read error may explain this. V is TRBV7-2 and J is TRBJ2-7; a possible D gene is TRBD1 (5 bases). The CDR3 has 13 amino acids. Germline V CDR1 and CDR2: SGHTA, FQGNSA. This chain's CDR3 is CASSLVPQGERHF. As DNA, the CDR3 is TGTGCCAGCAGCTTAGTCCCCCAGGGTGAACGGCACTTC.

The rearrangement joins TRBV19 to TRBJ1-2; D unclear. CDR1 is LNHDA and CDR2 is SQIVND in the germline V gene (reference sequence). The CDR3 covers 13 residues. Trimming removed 3 bases from V and 4 bases from J, with 9 bases in between. The CDR3 DNA is TGTGCCAGTAGTATCGGGCGGGTCTATGGCTACACCTTC. This sequence encodes CASSIGRVYGYTF. The full variable domain, completed using reference TRBV19 and TRBJ1-2, is DGGITQSPKYLFRKEGQNVTLSCEQNLNHDAMYWYRQDPGQGLRLIYYSQIVNDFQKGDIAEGYSVSREKKESFPLTVTSAQKNPTAFYLCASSIGRVYGYTFGSGTRLTVV.

This chain uses TRBV9 with TRBJ2-7; TRBD1 agrees at 9 bases. There are 16 residues in the CDR3. Trimming removed 4 bases from V and 5 bases from J; junction bases left unmatched: 13. Germline loops: CDR1 SGDLS, CDR2 YYNGEE. The CDR3 nucleotides read TGTGCCAGCAGCTCGGCTCCGGGACAGGGTAACCACGAGCAGTACTTC. This gives the protein CASSSAPGQGNHEQYF.

J is TRBJ1-3 and V is TRBV29-1; D unresolved. In germline, CDR1 is SQVTM, CDR2 ANQGSEA. The CDR3 totals 16 residues. V lost 0 bases and J lost 0, with 12 bases in between. CDR3 protein: CSVEDVGRNSGNTIYF. The CDR3 DNA reads as TGCAGCGTTGAAGATGTAGGCAGGAACTCTGGAAACACCATATATTTT.

The V and J genes are TRBV27 and TRBJ2-3; 9 nucleotides align to TRBD2. The length of the CDR3 is 14 residues. J was trimmed by 2 bases and V by 6 bases; bases with no gene match: 3. Germline-derived CDR1 and CDR2 are MNHEY and SMNVEV (reference sequence). CDR3 protein: CASSLAGDTDTQYF. The CDR3 coding sequence is TGTGCCAGCAGCTTAGCGGGAGACACAGATACGCAGTATTTT.

This rearrangement joins TRBV25-1 to TRBJ2-5; a weak D match, TRBD1 (5 bases). In germline, CDR1 is MGHDK, CDR2 SYGVNS. The CDR3 loop spans 16 amino acids. Trimming stripped 1 base from V and 1 base from J, with 13 bases between. This CDR3 is CASSESPTVFQETQYF. For the CDR3, the DNA is TGTGCCAGCAGTGAATCCCCGACAGTTTTCCAAGAGACCCAGTACTTC.

The rearrangement joins TRBV6-5 to TRBJ2-1, with a tentative D call TRBD1 (6 bases). CDR3 size: 12 residues. Trimming removed 2 bases at V and 9 bases at J, with 8 bases between. CDR1 MNHEY and CDR2 SVGAGI come from the germline V gene. The CDR3 protein is CASSYPRGEQFF. The CDR3 bases are TGTGCCAGCAGTTACCCCAGGGGTGAGCAGTTCTTC.

The chain is built from TRBV9 and TRBJ1-1; 8 positions agree with TRBD1. CDR3 length equals 18 residues. Unmatched junction bases numbered 14, after V lost 0 bases and J lost 4 bases. Germline CDR1 SGDLS, CDR2 YYNGEE. In nucleotides, the CDR3 is TGTGCCAGCAGCGTAGGAGGACAGGGTGAGGGAAGGGTCACTGAAGCTTTCTTT. Encoded protein: CASSVGGQGEGRVTEAFF.

The chain links TRBV27 to TRBJ2-1; 12 bases fit TRBD2. CDR3 length: 17 residues. Looked up from germline, CDR1 is MNHEY and CDR2 is SMNVEV (reference sequence). V dropped 5 bases and J dropped 3; count of bases not matched to a gene: 8. CDR3 loop: CASSPRTSGTFYNEQFF. The CDR3 DNA reads as TGTGCCAGCAGTCCCCGGACTAGCGGGACGTTCTACAATGAGCAGTTCTTC.

J is TRBJ2-3 and V is TRBV7-9; weak D call: TRBD1 (6 bases). This CDR3 has 16 amino acids. Germline CDR1 SEHNR, CDR2 FQNEAQ (reference sequence). The V end was cut by 5 bases, the J end by 0 bases, with 15 bases between. CDR3 residues: CASSGQFPISTDTQYF. DNA of the CDR3: TGTGCCAGCAGCGGACAGTTTCCGATTAGCACAGATACGCAGTATTTT. The full variable domain, its missing parts supplied by reference TRBV7-9 and TRBJ2-3, is DTGVSQNPRHKITKRGQNVTFRCDPISEHNRLYWYRQTLGQGPEFLTYFQNEAQLEKSRLLSDRFSAERPKGSFSTLEIQRTEQGDSAMYLCASSGQFPISTDTQYFGPGTRLTVL.

This clone was detected only a few times. The chain carries TRBV27 and TRBJ1-2; 7 positions match TRBD1. Germline V gives CDR1 MNHEY, CDR2 SMNVEV (reference sequence). This CDR3 region has 12 residues. J gave up 3 bases and V 6 bases, and 1 base lay outside the gene matches. The CDR3 sequence: CASRDRHYGYTF. Written as DNA, the CDR3 is TGTGCCAGCAGGGACAGGCACTATGGCTACACCTTC.

The rearrangement joins TRBV7-8 to TRBJ1-5, with 8 nucleotides matching TRBD1. The V segment lost 1 base and the J segment 1 base; nucleotides outside the gene matches: 3. CDR1 SGHVS and CDR2 FQNEAQ come from the germline V gene. This CDR3 comprises 16 residues. DNA of the CDR3: TGTGCCAGCAGCTTAGGGGACAGGTTCAGCAATCAGCCCCAGCATTTT. It is translated as CASSLGDRFSNQPQHF. The complete variable domain, with remaining parts taken from reference TRBV7-8 and TRBJ1-5, reads GAGVSQSPRYKVAKRGQDVALRCDPISGHVSLFWYQQALGQGPEFLTYFQNEAQLDKSGLPSDRFFAERPEGSVSTLKIQRTQQEDSAVYLCASSLGDRFSNQPQHFGDGTRLSIL.

The J gene is TRBJ2-3, the V gene TRBV27; a weak D match, TRBD2 (6 bases). Germline V gene data show CDR1 as MNHEY and CDR2 as SMNVEV (reference sequence). CDR3 length equals 16 residues. Trimming took 3 bases from V and 3 from J, leaving 16 bases between them. The CDR3 spells CASSFSPGAGTDTQYF. The CDR3 nucleotides are TGTGCCAGCAGTTTCTCCCCGGGAGCTGGAACAGATACGCAGTATTTT.

This chain uses TRBV2 with TRBJ1-1; no clear D. V was shortened by 3 bases and J by 5 bases, with 10 bases between the two germline ends. CDR1 SNHLY and CDR2 FYNNEI come from the germline V gene. The CDR3 has 13 amino acids. The CDR3, as DNA: TGTGCCAGCAGTGACGACCTGGGTACTGAAGCTTTCTTT. Translated: CASSDDLGTEAFF.

The rearrangement joins TRBV7-3 to TRBJ2-1; 7 bases are shared with TRBD1. Germline CDR1 and CDR2: SGHTA and FQGTGA. The V gene end was trimmed by 5 bases and the J gene end by 0 bases; junction bases not matched to a gene: 7. The CDR3 is 16 residues long. CDR3 coding DNA: TGTGCCAGCAGCAACCAGGGACAGAGCTCCTACAATGAGCAGTTCTTC. Amino acids: CASSNQGQSSYNEQFF.

The chain recombines TRBV11-2 with TRBJ1-1; D is uncertain. The CDR3 is 17 residues long. Germline CDR1 reads SGHAT; CDR2 reads FQNNGV. V gave up 1 base and J gave up 0 bases, with 15 bases separating them. The CDR3: CASSLGGRTRMNTEAFF. CDR3 nucleotides: TGTGCCAGCAGCTTAGGAGGACGGACTAGAATGAACACTGAAGCTTTCTTT.

The chain has TRBV9 and TRBJ2-2, with 8 nucleotides matching TRBD2. Germline V gene data show CDR1 as SGDLS and CDR2 as YYNGEE. The CDR3 runs to 16 residues. V trimming: 6 bases; J trimming: 4 bases; junction bases outside the gene matches: 11. CDR3 sequence: CASTESGSDSTGELFF. Here the CDR3 DNA reads TGTGCCAGCACCGAAAGCGGGAGTGACAGCACCGGGGAGCTGTTTTTT.

The chain has TRBV7-6 and TRBJ2-7; TRBD2 might be the D (5 bases). The germline V gene encodes CDR1 SGHVS and CDR2 FNYEAQ. CDR3 length equals 13 residues. The V gene lost 4 bases and the J gene lost 4 bases, with 11 bases spanning the gap. The CDR3 DNA reads as TGTGCCAGCAGCTCCCAGCGGACTTACGAGCAGTACTTC. Its protein product is CASSSQRTYEQYF.

This chain links TRBV2 with TRBJ1-1; D not certain. CDR1 is SNHLY and CDR2 is FYNNEI in the germline V gene. Trimming took 11 bases from V and 0 from J, leaving 19 bases between them. This CDR3 contains 15 residues. The CDR3 region has the DNA TGTGCCTCACCCCGCGGGCCACTCTTGAACACTGAAGCTTTCTTT. It translates to CASPRGPLLNTEAFF.

The chain has TRBV9 and TRBJ2-6; D ambiguous. The CDR3 sequence is 16 residues long. V lost 0 bases and J lost 0, with 7 bases in between. Germline values: CDR1 SGDLS, CDR2 YYNGEE. The CDR3 sequence is CASSVALDSGANVLTF. The CDR3 DNA sequence: TGTGCCAGCAGCGTAGCCCTAGACTCTGGGGCCAACGTCCTGACTTTC.

This rearrangement joins TRBV7-2 to TRBJ2-5; 7 bases fit TRBD1. The CDR3 consists of 20 residues. V was pared by 0 bases and J by 1 base, with 17 bases of the junction left unmatched. Looked up from germline, CDR1 is SGHTA and CDR2 is FQGNSA. CDR3 in amino acids: CASSLAWTGDFPGSQETQYF. The CDR3 bases are TGTGCCAGCAGCTTAGCGTGGACAGGAGACTTCCCGGGCAGCCAAGAGACCCAGTACTTC.